Described below is a single T cell receptor (beta chain) sequence and its context. This clonotype was seen only a few times. This clone's antigen is unknown. Qualities for individual bases were not recorded, and no much larger clone is one base off. Library construction relied on 5' RACE. Reads for this sample came from an Illumina HiSeq 2500. A second PCR of about 6 to 12 cycles was run with a J-beta primer mix and a sample-barcoded 5' primer. A unique molecular identifier was introduced onto each TCR beta cDNA molecule by a template-switch 5' adaptor carrying 12 random nucleotides. At least 2.5 million CDR3-containing paired-end reads were obtained from each sample. The Mint cDNA synthesis kit, primed by a TRBC-specific oligonucleotide, was used to synthesize first-strand cDNA from all RNA. Following uracil-DNA glycosylase treatment, a first 18-cycle PCR with universal primers M1SS and BC2_uni_R was performed on all cDNA. The authors' pipeline ran thus. Normalization of each sample was performed by random selection of 1 million high-quality reads, each carrying a distinct molecular identifier. Instead of being binned into consensus sequences, reads that shared molecular identifiers were thrown out. MiTCR, run with a Q25 quality threshold and the strictest error-elimination algorithm, handled CDR3 identification, clonotype clustering and error correction. Lower-bound total TCR beta diversity was estimated with a nonparametric unseen species model using Euler transformation. TCRdb ran its own pipeline on the public reads, namely fastp trimming at Q25 and MiXCR clone calling, and kept in-frame beta chains. Rows with one shared CDR3 protein collapse into an entry with the most common genes and DNA. The V and J calls were determined by TCRdb, not by the authors. Here the sample has 1.5 million to 2 million distinct CDR3 sequences; around 48% occur a single time. The ten largest clones represent 2% to 2.5% of the sample.

The 39 donors, aged about 6 to 95 years, were systemically healthy Caucasian individuals from Russia. Each donor gave approximately 10 milliliters of peripheral blood, collected into EDTA-treated Vacutainer tubes. PBMCs were isolated by Ficoll-Paque density-gradient centrifugation, with at least 6.5 million obtained per sample. Trizol reagent was used to extract total RNA from the PBMCs, yielding at least 5.5 micrograms per sample. For every donor, an aliquot of PBMCs went through flow cytometry to measure the percentages of naive CD45RAhigh/CD27high T cells. These data are taken from a study of blood T cells in healthy people across ages (dated by TCRdb to about 2015). Concerning the study at large: In model experiments, template switching captured roughly one uniquely barcoded TCR beta cDNA molecule for every two T cells. Using deep sequencing normalized with unique cDNA molecular identifiers, the study measured how TCR beta repertoire diversity changes with age. The donors were split into four age groups: young (average around 17 years), middle-aged (more than 35), aged (roughly 68) and long-lived (more than 80). Two additional independent replicas of 1 million unique cDNA reads from the same blood draw were analyzed for two donors (one aged 18 to 29 and one aged 80 or older). To avoid experimental bias, donors of different ages were randomly spread across the sequencing lanes. Study-level results and caveats: Compared with the aged group, the long-lived group had more naive CD4+ T cells, fewer expanded clones and increased TCR diversity, suggesting age selection. Bulk unsorted PBMC profiling prevented conclusive comparison of naive and antigen-experienced compartments. There was a strong correlation between observed TCR beta diversity and the percentage of naive T cells measured by flow cytometry. As age increased, observed TCR beta diversity per million T cells dropped in a roughly linear way, and a significant reduction was already evident by age about 36. Because donor CMV infection status was unknown, age-related changes in expanded clonotypes were potentially confounded. Total diversity estimates from one million sequenced T cells were considered lower bounds and underestimates.

The CDR3 numbers 13 residues from cysteine through phenylalanine. Just the 39-base CDR3 DNA is kept, in frame starting at base 1. From V the trimming removes 5 bases and from J it removes 7 bases, while the gene matches leave 6 bases of the junction unaccounted for. The germline V gene gives CDR1 as SGHTA and CDR2 as FQGNSA. Specimen: blood. This TCR derives from a woman in her thirties or forties in good health. The chain was built from TRBV7-2 and TRBJ1-2; TRBD1 lines up with 8 middle nucleotides. The CDR3 sequence is CASSPGQGPGYTF. Here is the DNA: TGTGCCAGCAGCCCTGGACAGGGACCTGGCTACACCTTC.